This T cell receptor beta chain was observed in a study of cytomegalovirus exposure and HLA in healthy donors. Study-wide findings and caveats: The study designated 150 to 200 TCR beta chains cytomegalovirus-associated.

Trimming cost V 1 base and J 0 bases; bases outside gene matches: 3. This CDR3 comprises 17 residues. Germline V CDR1 and CDR2: LNHNV, YYDKDF (reference sequence). This clone has only one observation. Its target is unknown. Both 60 Vbeta primers and 13 Jbeta primers went into the PCR. The method was immunoSEQ multiplex PCR; TCRdb's version includes in-frame clones alone and lacks a portion of them. The table has roughly 140,000 clones, about 64% seen once; the top ten hold almost 4.5%. The clonotype comes from a man between 60 and 75 years old in good health and CMV-seronegative. The sample taken for sequencing was PBMCs. This chain joins TRBV15 and TRBJ1-6; 7 nucleotides agree with TRBD1. The CDR3 DNA reads TGTGCCACCAGCAGAGTACAGGGGAGCTCCTATAATTCACCCCTCCACTTT. Protein product: CATSRVQGSSYNSPLHF.